This TCR beta chain is from a study of blood T cell repertoires in COVID-19. Overall study: The samples span acute and convalescent COVID-19 from the United States, Italy and Spain.

Authors' methods: Amplifying reference gene primers gave estimates of nucleated cell counts. Method: immunoSEQ multiplex PCR; TCRdb's copy keeps in-frame clones and lacks some. That table furnishes V, J and clone size, whereas the DNA furnished D and trimming. Of approximately 210,000 clones in the sample, about 86% were seen once. This clone was seen a single time. This CDR3 spans 13 amino acids. CDR1 and CDR2 from the germline V gene are SGHTA and FQGNSA. With 5 bases removed from V and 6 bases from J, the gap between germline ends came to 13 bases. What was sequenced was peripheral blood. This TCR derives from a middle-aged man with active or convalescent COVID-19. The chain carries TRBV7-2 and TRBJ1-2; TRBD1 is a possible D gene (5 bases). CDR3 DNA sequence: TGTGCCAGCAGCCCGACAGCCGCGGATGGCTACACCTTC. Its translation: CASSPTAADGYTF.